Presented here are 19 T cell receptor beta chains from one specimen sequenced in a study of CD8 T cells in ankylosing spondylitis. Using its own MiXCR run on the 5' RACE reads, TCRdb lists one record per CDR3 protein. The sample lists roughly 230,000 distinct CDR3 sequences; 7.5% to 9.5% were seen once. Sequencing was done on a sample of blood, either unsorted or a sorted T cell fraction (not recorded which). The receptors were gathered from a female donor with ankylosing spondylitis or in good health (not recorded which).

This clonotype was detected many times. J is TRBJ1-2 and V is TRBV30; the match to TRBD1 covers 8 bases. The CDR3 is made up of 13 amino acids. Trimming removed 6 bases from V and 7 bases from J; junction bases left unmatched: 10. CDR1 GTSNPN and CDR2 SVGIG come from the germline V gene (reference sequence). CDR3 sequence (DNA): TGTGCCTGCGCCCCGGACAGGGAGGGTGGCTACACCTTC. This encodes CACAPDREGGYTF.

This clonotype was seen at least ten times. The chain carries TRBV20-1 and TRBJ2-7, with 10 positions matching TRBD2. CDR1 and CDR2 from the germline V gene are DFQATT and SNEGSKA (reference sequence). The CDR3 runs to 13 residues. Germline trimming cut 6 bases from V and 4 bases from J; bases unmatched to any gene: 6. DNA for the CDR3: TGCAGTGCCACAGCGGGAGGGAAATACGAGCAGTACTTC. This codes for CSATAGGKYEQYF.

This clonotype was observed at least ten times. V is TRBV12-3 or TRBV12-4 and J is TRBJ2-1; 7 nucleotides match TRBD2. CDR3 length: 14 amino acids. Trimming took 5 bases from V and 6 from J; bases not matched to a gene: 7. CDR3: CASSNLAEGNEQFF. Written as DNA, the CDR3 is TGTGCCAGCAGTAACCTAGCGGAGGGCAATGAGCAGTTCTTC.

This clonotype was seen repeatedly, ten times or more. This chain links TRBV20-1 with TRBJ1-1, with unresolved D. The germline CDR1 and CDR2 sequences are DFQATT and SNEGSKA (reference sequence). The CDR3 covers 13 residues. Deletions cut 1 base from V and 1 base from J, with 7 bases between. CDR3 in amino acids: CSARVPGNTEAFF. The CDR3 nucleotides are TGCAGTGCTAGAGTACCAGGGAACACTGAAGCTTTCTTT.

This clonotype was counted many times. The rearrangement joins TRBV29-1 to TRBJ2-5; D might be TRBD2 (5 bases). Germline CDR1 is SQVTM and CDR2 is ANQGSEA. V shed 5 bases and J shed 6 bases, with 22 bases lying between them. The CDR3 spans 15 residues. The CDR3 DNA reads TGCAGCGTTCTTTCCAGCGGCGGTCGGCGGCAGACCCAGTACTTC. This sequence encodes CSVLSSGGRRQTQYF.

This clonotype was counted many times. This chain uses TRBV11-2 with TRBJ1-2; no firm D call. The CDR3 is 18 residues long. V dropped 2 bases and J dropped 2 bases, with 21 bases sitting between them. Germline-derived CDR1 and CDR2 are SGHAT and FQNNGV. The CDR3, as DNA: TGTGCCAGCAGCTTATCCCGGAGCAGCACCACCGTAAACTATGGCTACACCTTC. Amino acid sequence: CASSLSRSSTTVNYGYTF.

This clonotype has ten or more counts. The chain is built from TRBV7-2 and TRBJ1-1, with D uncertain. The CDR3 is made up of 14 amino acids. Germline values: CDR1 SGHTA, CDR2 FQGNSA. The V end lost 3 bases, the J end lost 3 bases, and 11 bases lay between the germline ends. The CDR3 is CASSFPKGYTEAFF. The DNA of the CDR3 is TGTGCCAGCAGCTTCCCCAAAGGGTACACTGAAGCTTTCTTT. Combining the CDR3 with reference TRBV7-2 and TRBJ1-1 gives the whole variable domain GAGVSQSPSNKVTEKGKDVELRCDPISGHTALYWYRQSLGQGLEFLIYFQGNSAPDKSGLPSDRFSAERTGGSVSTLTIQRTQQEDSAVYLCASSFPKGYTEAFFGQGTRLTVV.

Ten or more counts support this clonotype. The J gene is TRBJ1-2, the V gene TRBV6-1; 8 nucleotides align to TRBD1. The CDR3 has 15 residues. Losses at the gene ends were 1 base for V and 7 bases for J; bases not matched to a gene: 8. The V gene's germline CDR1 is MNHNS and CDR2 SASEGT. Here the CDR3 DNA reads TGTGCCAGCAGTGAAGGACAGGGGATCGGAGCTGGCTACACCTTC. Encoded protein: CASSEGQGIGAGYTF.

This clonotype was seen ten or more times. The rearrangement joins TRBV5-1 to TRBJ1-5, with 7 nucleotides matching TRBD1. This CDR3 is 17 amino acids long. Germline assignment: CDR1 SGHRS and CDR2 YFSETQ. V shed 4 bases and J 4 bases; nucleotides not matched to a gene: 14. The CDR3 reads CASSPGAGGRRNQPQHF. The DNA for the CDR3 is TGCGCCAGCAGCCCCGGGGCAGGGGGACGACGAAATCAGCCCCAGCATTTT.

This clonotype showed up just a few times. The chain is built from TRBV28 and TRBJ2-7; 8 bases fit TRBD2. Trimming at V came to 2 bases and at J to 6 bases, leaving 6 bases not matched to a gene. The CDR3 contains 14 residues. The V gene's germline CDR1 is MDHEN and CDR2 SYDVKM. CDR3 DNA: TGTGCCAGCAGTTTAACCGGGAGGGGTAGCGAGCAGTACTTC. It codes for CASSLTGRGSEQYF.

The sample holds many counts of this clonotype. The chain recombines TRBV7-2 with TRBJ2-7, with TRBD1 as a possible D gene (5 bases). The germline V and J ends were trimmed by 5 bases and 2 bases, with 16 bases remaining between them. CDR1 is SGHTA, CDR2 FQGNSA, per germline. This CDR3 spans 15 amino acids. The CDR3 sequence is CASSETQGLAYEQYF. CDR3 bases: TGTGCCAGCAGCGAAACTCAGGGCCTGGCCTACGAGCAGTACTTC.

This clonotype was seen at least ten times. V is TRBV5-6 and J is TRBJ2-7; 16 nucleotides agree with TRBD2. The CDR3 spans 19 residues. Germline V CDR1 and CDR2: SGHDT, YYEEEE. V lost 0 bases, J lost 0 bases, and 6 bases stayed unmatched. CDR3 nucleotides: TGTGCCAGCAGCTTGGGACCGGGACTAGCGGGAGGGCCCTCCTACGAGCAGTACTTC. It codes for CASSLGPGLAGGPSYEQYF.

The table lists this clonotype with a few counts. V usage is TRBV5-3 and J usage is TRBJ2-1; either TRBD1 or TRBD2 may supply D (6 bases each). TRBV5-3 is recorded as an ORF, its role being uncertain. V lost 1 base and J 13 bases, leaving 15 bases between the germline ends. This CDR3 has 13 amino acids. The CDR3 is CARSLRRGHPQFF. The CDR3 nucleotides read TGTGCCAGAAGCTTGAGGAGGGGACACCCCCAGTTCTTC.

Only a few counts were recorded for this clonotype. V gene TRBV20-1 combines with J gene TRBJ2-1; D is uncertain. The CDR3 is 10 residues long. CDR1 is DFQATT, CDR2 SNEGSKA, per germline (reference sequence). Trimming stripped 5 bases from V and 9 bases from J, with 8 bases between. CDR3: CSALYGEQFF. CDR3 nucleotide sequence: TGCAGTGCTCTCTATGGTGAGCAGTTCTTC.

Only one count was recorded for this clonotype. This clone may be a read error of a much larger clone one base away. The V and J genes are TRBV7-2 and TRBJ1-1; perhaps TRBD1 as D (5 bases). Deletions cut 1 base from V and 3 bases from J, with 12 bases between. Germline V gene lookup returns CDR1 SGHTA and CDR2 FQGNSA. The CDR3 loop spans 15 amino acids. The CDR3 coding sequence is TGTGCCAGCAGCTTAGTGGGGCCGGGAGACACTGAAGCTTTCTTT. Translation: CASSLVGPGDTEAFF.

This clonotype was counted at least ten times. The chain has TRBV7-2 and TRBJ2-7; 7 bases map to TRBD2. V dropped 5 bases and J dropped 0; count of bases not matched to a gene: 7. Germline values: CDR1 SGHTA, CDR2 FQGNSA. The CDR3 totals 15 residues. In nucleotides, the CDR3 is TGTGCCAGCAGCAGGGCGGGAGCCGTCTCCTACGAGCAGTACTTC. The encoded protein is CASSRAGAVSYEQYF.

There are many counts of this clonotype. CDR3 bases: TGTGCCAGCAGTGCGGACAGGGCCGGTGAGCAGTTCTTC. This gives the protein CASSADRAGEQFF. V and J are TRBV6-1 and TRBJ2-1; TRBD1 matches 8 bases. Losses at the gene ends were 4 bases for V and 9 bases for J; bases not matched to a gene: 5. Germline-derived CDR1 and CDR2 are MNHNS and SASEGT. This CDR3 has 13 amino acids.

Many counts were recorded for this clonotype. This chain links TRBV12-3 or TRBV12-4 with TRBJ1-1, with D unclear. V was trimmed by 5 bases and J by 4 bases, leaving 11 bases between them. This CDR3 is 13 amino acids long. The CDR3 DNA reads TGTGCCAGCAGTCCACAGAAACGCACTGAAGCTTTCTTT. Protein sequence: CASSPQKRTEAFF.

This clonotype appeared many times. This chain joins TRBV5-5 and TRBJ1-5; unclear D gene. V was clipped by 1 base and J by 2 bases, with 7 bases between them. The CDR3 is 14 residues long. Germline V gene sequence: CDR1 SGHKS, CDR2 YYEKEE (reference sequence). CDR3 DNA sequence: TGTGCCAGCAGCTTGAAGGGAGGCAATCAGCCCCAGCATTTT. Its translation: CASSLKGGNQPQHF.